This T cell receptor beta chain is drawn from a study of graft-versus-host responses after intestinal transplantation (dated by TCRdb to the early 2020s). Regarding the research as a whole: The transplants that recipients got were multivisceral, liver-intestinal, or isolated intestinal. Every recipient was given anti-thymocyte globulin induction, followed by roughly 3 years of maintenance tacrolimus and steroids. Graft-versus-host and host-versus-graft alloreactive T cell clones were tracked in the graft, circulation and bone marrow after intestinal transplantation using bulk TCR-beta CDR3 sequencing. To identify alloreactive clones, pre-transplant mixed lymphocyte reaction products were sequenced and compared with unstimulated pre-transplant donor and recipient T cells. Of the 20 to 25 intestinal transplant recipients enrolled in the cohort, one of whom was a retransplant, a few patients without pretransplant specimens were excluded. A peak of at least 4% donor T cells among recipient peripheral blood mononuclear cells was the definition used for donor T cell macrochimerism. Rather than being sequenced by the commercial service, samples from a few later patients were sequenced in-house on an Illumina MiSeq and processed with MiXCR.

Reading the label with the study, this specimen's time point is: cells obtained before transplantation from donor or recipient. CD3+CD4+ and CD3+CD8+ populations were FACS-sorted from unstimulated pre-transplant donor and recipient cells taken from spleen or lymph nodes. Preparation of the library involved the immunoSEQ multiplex PCR assay. In most patients, genomic DNA was isolated using the Qiagen DNeasy Blood and Tissue Kit and sent frozen to Adaptive Biotechnologies for TCR sequencing. Adaptive Biotechnologies carried out high-throughput TCR-beta CDR3 sequencing of genomic DNA for most patients. Turning to the authors' computational methods: TCR sequencing data were retrieved from Adaptive's ImmunoSEQ software for about 17 patients, whereas three other patients were processed with MiXCR and VDJtools. To correct CD4 versus CD8 sorting errors, sequences present in both subsets at a frequency ratio below 5:1 were removed. CDR3 nucleotide sequences shared between donor and recipient were removed because the origin of such sequences could not be assigned. Alloreactive clones required at least 2-fold expansion over unstimulated cells and minimum CFSE-low frequency of 0.002% (template counts) or 0.001% (read counts). A clone was considered mappable if detected in the sequenced pre-transplant spleen, lymph node, or MLR CFSE-low populations of the donor or recipient. The cumulative frequency of alloreactive clones was calculated as a percentage of all sequences, weighted by copy number. This immuneACCESS table, as held by TCRdb, lists in-frame sequences with V and J called but not all clones. Of the missing ones, under half trace to an unresolved V gene in checked studies; the others have no known cause. The V and J calls and clone size were taken over from that table, and D and trimming were inferred from the DNA. The sample data list roughly 120,000 clones, and approximately 90% of these were observed just once. Clones ranked in the top ten supply 0.18% of the sample.

The CDR3 sequence holds 19 residues, the cysteine and phenylalanine included. Just the 57-base CDR3 DNA is kept, in frame starting at base 1. CDR1 and CDR2 are drawn from the germline V gene (reference sequence): SEHNR, FQNEAQ. V lost 1 base and J lost 5 bases, and the count of bases not matched to a germline gene is 20. With regard to this clone: Its antigen is unknown. Base qualities are not provided; no much larger clone lies one nucleotide away.

Broad study findings and their caveats: In patients with donor T cell macrochimerism, the allografts had high GvH to HvG T cell clonal ratios. The conclusions were limited by the relatively low number and heterogeneity of the intestinal transplant patients. GvH clones were found in recipient bone marrow, and some of the GvH clones appeared earlier in ileal mucosa or blood, which is consistent with an intestinal mucosal origin. Early after transplant, peak levels of circulating GvH clones were found to be associated with declines in HvG clones.

Sequencing used unstimulated CD4+ T cells sorted from spleen or lymph node cells, obtained before intestinal transplant. The receptor comes from a human donor who received an intestinal transplant. The chain joins TRBV7-9 to TRBJ2-7, and TRBD2 aligns with 7 junction nucleotides. The CDR3 here reads CASSLGLLLGEGDVHEQYF. The DNA reads TGTGCCAGCAGCTTAGGGTTGTTGTTGGGGGAGGGCGACGTCCACGAGCAGTACTTC.